One sample yielded the 10 T cell receptor beta chains listed below, sequenced in a study of T cell responses to AZD1222 COVID-19 vaccine. The assay was immunoSEQ multiplex PCR, and TCRdb's table has in-frame clones only and misses some. Seen here are some 110,000 clones, approximately 90% observed once, and the top ten hold 6% to 8%. The sequences come from peripheral blood, collected 28 days after the second AZD1222 dose. The receptor set was obtained from an adult who received the AZD1222 COVID-19 vaccine.

The chain is built from TRBV4-1 and TRBJ2-7, with a possible D match to TRBD2 (5 bases). CDR3 length equals 17 residues. Germline V CDR1 and CDR2: MGHRA, YSYEKL. V was trimmed by 3 bases and J by 2 bases, leaving 20 bases between them. In DNA form, the CDR3 reads TGCGCCAGCAGCCATAAAAGAGAGGGCCCAGCAACCTACGAGCAGTACTTC. Its translation: CASSHKREGPATYEQYF.

The rearrangement uses TRBV11-3 and TRBJ2-1, with TRBD2 matching over 9 bases. V lost 3 bases to trimming and J lost 5 bases; unmatched junction nucleotides: 14. The germline V gene encodes CDR1 SGHNT and CDR2 YENEEA. The CDR3 sequence is 18 residues long. The DNA of the CDR3 is TGTGCCAGCAGCTTTTTTATAGCGGGAGCGTGGGGCGACAATGAGCAGTTCTTC. It translates to CASSFFIAGAWGDNEQFF.

This clone has just a few counts. The rearrangement uses TRBV3-1 (or the pseudogene TRBV3-2) and TRBJ2-7; 7 bases map to TRBD1. Trimming removed 3 bases from V and 3 bases from J; junction bases left unmatched: 2. Per germline, CDR1 LGHDT and CDR2 YNNKEL (reference sequence). The length of the CDR3 is 13 residues. The DNA of the CDR3 is TGTGCCAGCAGCCACCGACAGGGCTACGAGCAGTACTTC. This encodes CASSHRQGYEQYF.

This rearrangement joins TRBV5-5 to TRBJ2-5; D not certain. The CDR3 consists of 12 residues. V lost 4 bases to trimming and J lost 5 bases, with 9 bases between them. Germline V lookup: CDR1 SGHKS, CDR2 YYEKEE (reference sequence). The CDR3 reads CASSANGETQYF. For the CDR3, the DNA is TGTGCCAGCAGCGCCAACGGGGAGACCCAGTACTTC.

The chain is built from TRBV6-5 and TRBJ1-1; D remains ambiguous. The CDR3 sequence is 16 residues long. In germline, CDR1 is MNHEY, CDR2 SVGAGI. V was cut by 2 bases and J by 0 bases, with 13 bases left in between. The CDR3 spells CASSYERSTMNTEAFF. As DNA, the CDR3 is TGTGCCAGCAGTTACGAGCGTTCCACTATGAACACTGAAGCTTTCTTT.

In this sample, this clone turned up once. The gene calls are TRBV2 and TRBJ2-5; possible D gene TRBD1, 7 bases. Germline lookup yields CDR1 SNHLY and CDR2 FYNNEI. The CDR3 has 18 amino acids. V was pared by 6 bases and J by 2 bases, with 25 bases between. The CDR3 region is CASSGEGGTAVSQETQYF. The CDR3, as DNA: TGTGCCAGCAGCGGAGAAGGGGGGACAGCCGTATCGCAAGAGACCCAGTACTTC. Full variable domain (rest looked up from reference TRBV2 and TRBJ2-5): EPEVTQTPSHQVTQMGQEVILRCVPISNHLYFYWYRQILGQKVEFLVSFYNNEISEKSEIFDDQFSVERPDGSNFTLKIRSTKLEDSAMYFCASSGEGGTAVSQETQYFGPGTRLLVL.

The gene calls are TRBV30 and TRBJ1-2; TRBD1 agrees at 7 bases. CDR3 length: 10 residues. V lost 7 bases to trimming and J lost 6 bases; unmatched junction nucleotides: 2. Germline CDR1 GTSNPN, CDR2 SVGIG (reference sequence). CDR3 sequence reads: CALQGNGYTF. The CDR3 nucleotides read TGTGCCTTACAGGGGAATGGCTACACCTTC.

The V and J genes are TRBV7-8 and TRBJ1-3; the D gene is possibly TRBD1 (5 bases). Germline lookup yields CDR1 SGHVS and CDR2 FQNEAQ. This CDR3 spans 14 amino acids. The V end was cut by 5 bases, the J end by 1 base, with 9 bases between. CDR3 DNA sequence: TGTGCCAGCAGCCACCGGGGGTCTGGAAACACCATATATTTT. It specifies CASSHRGSGNTIYF. The whole variable domain, filled in from reference TRBV7-8 and TRBJ1-3, reads GAGVSQSPRYKVAKRGQDVALRCDPISGHVSLFWYQQALGQGPEFLTYFQNEAQLDKSGLPSDRFFAERPEGSVSTLKIQRTQQEDSAVYLCASSHRGSGNTIYFGEGSWLTVV.

The V gene is TRBV30, the J gene TRBJ2-2, with 9 bases lining up with TRBD2. Germline assignment: CDR1 GTSNPN and CDR2 SVGIG (reference sequence). The V and J ends lost 6 bases and 6 bases, in that order; junction bases with no gene match: 8. The CDR3 has 14 residues. The CDR3 sequence is CACIAGVDSGELFF. The DNA for the CDR3 is TGTGCCTGTATAGCGGGAGTGGACTCCGGGGAGCTGTTTTTT.

J is TRBJ2-6 and V is TRBV11-2; TRBD1 is a possible D gene (5 bases). The germline V and J ends were trimmed by 8 bases and 8 bases, with 13 bases remaining between them. Looked up from germline, CDR1 is SGHAT and CDR2 is FQNNGV. The CDR3 covers 13 residues. DNA of the CDR3: TGTGCCAGCCGAGAGTCAGGGACCAACGTCCTGACTTTC. It yields the protein CASRESGTNVLTF.